The table lists the clone carrying this T cell receptor beta chain with a few counts. The antigen remains undetermined. Constant-segment primers and 5'RACE yielded cDNA libraries for TCR alpha and TCR beta, each carrying sample barcodes and UMIs. In TCRdb, the 5' RACE reads were re-called with MiXCR into one record per CDR3 protein. Here the sample spans roughly 450,000 distinct CDR3 sequences, about 18% being singletons. The data originate from a study of T-cell memory formation after mild COVID-19. Notes on the study in general: Some SARS-CoV-2-responding clones were already detected in memory before infection.

This CDR3 is built from 15 residues. In germline, CDR1 is LGHNA, CDR2 YSLEER. Deletions cut 1 base from V and 6 bases from J, with 13 bases between. Sequences were obtained from PBMCs or a T cell subset sorted from them (not recorded which). The chain uses TRBV4-3 and TRBJ2-1, with D perhaps TRBD1 (6 bases). This TCR derives from an adult woman who had mild COVID-19 (a few samples of this study predate the infection). Cell type and time point are not known. The CDR3 loop is CASSQGGVRGNEQFF. In DNA form, the CDR3 reads TGCGCCAGCAGCCAAGGCGGTGTCAGGGGCAATGAGCAGTTCTTC.